This T cell receptor beta chain is drawn from a study of blood T cells in healthy people across ages. Overall study findings and caveats: The recorded TCR beta diversity per million T cells decreased in a roughly linear manner with age. Possibly, changes in expanded clonotypes were confounded because donor CMV status was unknown.

A word on this clonotype: Antigen: not known.

The authors ran a second PCR of about 7 to 11 cycles using a sample-barcoded 5' primer and a J-beta primer mix. Every molecule of cDNA carried a tag from a template-switch adaptor with 12 random nucleotides. TCRdb re-analysed the 5' RACE reads in MiXCR, keeping a single row per CDR3 protein. Found here are approximately 800,000 distinct CDR3 sequences, roughly 24% of them singletons; the top ten hold approximately 2.9%. This sample also appeared in a second study, on T cells of mothers and their children. As that study records: The overlap seen between related mothers and children slightly exceeded that of unrelated pairs, though not significantly.

Sequencing was performed on blood. This TCR was sampled from a boy between 5 and 17 years old in good health.

The DNA of the CDR3 is TGTGCCACCAGCAGAGAGGGGAAGACTAATGAAAAACTGTTTTTT. Residues: CATSREGKTNEKLFF. V gene TRBV15 combines with J gene TRBJ1-4; no reliable D call. The CDR3 is made up of 15 amino acids. Germline-derived CDR1 and CDR2 are LNHNV and YYDKDF (reference sequence). The germline V and J ends were trimmed by 0 bases and 2 bases, with 7 bases remaining between them.